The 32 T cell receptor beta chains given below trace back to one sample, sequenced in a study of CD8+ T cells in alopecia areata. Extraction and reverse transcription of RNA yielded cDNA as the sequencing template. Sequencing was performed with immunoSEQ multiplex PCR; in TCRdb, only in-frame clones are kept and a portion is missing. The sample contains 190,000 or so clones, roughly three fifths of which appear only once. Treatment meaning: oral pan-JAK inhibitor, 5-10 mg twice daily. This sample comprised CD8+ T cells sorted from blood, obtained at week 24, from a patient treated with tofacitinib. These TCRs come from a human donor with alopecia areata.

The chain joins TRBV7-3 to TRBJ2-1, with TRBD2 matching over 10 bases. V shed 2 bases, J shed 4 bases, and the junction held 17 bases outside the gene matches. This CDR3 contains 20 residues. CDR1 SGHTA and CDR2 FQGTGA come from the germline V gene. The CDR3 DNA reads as TGTGCCAGCAGCTTATTCCCCCCCACAGGGCTAGCGGGGGATTACAATGAGCAGTTCTTC. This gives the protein CASSLFPPTGLAGDYNEQFF.

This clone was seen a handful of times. CDR3 residues: CASSFDRGEQYF. The CDR3 DNA sequence: TGTGCCAGCAGCTTTGACAGGGGCGAGCAGTACTTC. V is TRBV7-9 and J is TRBJ2-7; 8 nucleotides line up with TRBD1. CDR1 is SEHNR and CDR2 is FQNEAQ in the germline V gene (reference sequence). The CDR3 spans 12 residues. The V segment lost 3 bases and the J segment 6 bases; nucleotides outside the gene matches: 1.

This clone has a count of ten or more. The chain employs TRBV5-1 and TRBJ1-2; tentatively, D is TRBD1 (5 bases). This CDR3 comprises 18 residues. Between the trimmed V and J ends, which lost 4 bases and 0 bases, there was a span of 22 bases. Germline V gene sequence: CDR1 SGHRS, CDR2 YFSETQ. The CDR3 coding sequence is TGCGCCAGCAGCCCGACCTCCTTGGACACCACCACTAACTATGGCTACACCTTC. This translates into CASSPTSLDTTTNYGYTF.

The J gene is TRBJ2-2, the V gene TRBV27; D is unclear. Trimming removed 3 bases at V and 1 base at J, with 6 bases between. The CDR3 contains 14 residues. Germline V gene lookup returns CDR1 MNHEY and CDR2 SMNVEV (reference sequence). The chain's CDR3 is CASSFGKNTGELFF. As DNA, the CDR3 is TGTGCCAGCAGTTTTGGGAAGAACACCGGGGAGCTGTTTTTT.

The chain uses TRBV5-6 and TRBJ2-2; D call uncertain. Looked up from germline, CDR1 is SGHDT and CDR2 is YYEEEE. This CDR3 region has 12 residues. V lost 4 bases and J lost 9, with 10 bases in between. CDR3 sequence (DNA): TGTGCCAGCAGCGGGTTCGGCCGGGAGCTGTTTTTT. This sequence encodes CASSGFGRELFF.

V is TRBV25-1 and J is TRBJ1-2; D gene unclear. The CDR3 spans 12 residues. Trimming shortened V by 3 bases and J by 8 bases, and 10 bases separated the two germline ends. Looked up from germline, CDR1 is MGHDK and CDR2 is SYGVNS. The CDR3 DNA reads TGTGCCAGCAGTGACGGAGCCTCGGGCTACACCTTC. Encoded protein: CASSDGASGYTF.

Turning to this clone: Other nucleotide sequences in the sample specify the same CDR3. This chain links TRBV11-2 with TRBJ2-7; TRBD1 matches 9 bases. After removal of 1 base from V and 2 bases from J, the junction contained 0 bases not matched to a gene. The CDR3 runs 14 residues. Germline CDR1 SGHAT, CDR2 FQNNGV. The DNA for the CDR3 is TGTGCCAGCAGCTTAGGACAGGGGGCCTACGAGCAGTACTTC. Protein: CASSLGQGAYEQYF.

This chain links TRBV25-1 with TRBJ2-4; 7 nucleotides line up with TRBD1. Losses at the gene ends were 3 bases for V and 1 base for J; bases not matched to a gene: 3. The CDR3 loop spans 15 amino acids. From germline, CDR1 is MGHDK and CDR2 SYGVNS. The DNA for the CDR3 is TGTGCCAGCAGTGACCCACAGGGGGCCAAAAACATTCAGTACTTC. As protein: CASSDPQGAKNIQYF.

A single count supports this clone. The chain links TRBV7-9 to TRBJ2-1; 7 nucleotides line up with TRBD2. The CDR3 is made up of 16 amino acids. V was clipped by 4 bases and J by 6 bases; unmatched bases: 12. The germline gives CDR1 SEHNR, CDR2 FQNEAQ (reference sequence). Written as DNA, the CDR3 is TGTGCCAGCAGCTACGCGGGGGTGCCTCTAGGCAATGAGCAGTTCTTC. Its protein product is CASSYAGVPLGNEQFF. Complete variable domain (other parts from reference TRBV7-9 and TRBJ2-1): DTGVSQNPRHKITKRGQNVTFRCDPISEHNRLYWYRQTLGQGPEFLTYFQNEAQLEKSRLLSDRFSAERPKGSFSTLEIQRTEQGDSAMYLCASSYAGVPLGNEQFFGPGTRLTVL.

CDR3 amino acids: CASSLDRAEKLFF. The CDR3, as DNA: TGTGCCAGCAGCCTGGACAGGGCTGAAAAACTGTTTTTT. The rearrangement links TRBV6-6 to TRBJ1-4; 8 bases are shared with TRBD1. The germline V gene has CDR1 MNHNY and CDR2 SVGAGI (reference sequence). V lost 6 bases to trimming and J lost 7 bases; unmatched junction nucleotides: 4. The CDR3 spans 13 residues.

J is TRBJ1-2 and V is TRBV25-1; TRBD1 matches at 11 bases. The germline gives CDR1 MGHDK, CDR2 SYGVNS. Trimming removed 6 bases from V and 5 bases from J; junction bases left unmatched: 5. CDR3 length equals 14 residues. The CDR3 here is CASRGQGVTYGYTF. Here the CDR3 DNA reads TGTGCCAGCAGGGGACAGGGGGTGACATATGGCTACACCTTC.

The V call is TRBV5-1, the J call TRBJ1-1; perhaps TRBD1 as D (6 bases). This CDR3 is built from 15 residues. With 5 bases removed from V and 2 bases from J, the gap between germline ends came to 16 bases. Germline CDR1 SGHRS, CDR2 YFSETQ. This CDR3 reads CASRGTPGGNTEAFF. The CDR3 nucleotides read TGCGCCAGCAGAGGGACACCGGGGGGAAACACTGAAGCTTTCTTT.

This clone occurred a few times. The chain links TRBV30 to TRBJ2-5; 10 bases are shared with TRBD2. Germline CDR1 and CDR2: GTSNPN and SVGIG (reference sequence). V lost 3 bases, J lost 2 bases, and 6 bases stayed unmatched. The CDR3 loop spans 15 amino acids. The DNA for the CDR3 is TGTGCCTGGAGCCCCGGGACTAGCGTACAAGAGACCCAGTACTTC. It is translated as CAWSPGTSVQETQYF.

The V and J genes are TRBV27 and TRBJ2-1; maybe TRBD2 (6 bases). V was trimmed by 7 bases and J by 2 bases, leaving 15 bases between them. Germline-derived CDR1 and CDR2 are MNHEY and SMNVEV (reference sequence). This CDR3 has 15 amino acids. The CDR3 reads CASTFRGRPYNEQFF. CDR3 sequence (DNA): TGTGCCAGCACCTTCCGAGGGAGGCCCTACAATGAGCAGTTCTTC.

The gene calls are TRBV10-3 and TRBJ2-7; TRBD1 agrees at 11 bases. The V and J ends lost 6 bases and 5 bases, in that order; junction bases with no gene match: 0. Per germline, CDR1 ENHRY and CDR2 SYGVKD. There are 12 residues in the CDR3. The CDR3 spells CAIRGQGDEQYF. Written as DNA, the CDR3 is TGTGCCATCAGGGGACAGGGGGACGAGCAGTACTTC.

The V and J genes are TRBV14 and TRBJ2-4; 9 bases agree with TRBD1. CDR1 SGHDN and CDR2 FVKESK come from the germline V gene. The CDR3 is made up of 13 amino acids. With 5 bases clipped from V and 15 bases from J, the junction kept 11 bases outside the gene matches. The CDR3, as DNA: TGTGCCAGCAGCTCGACGCTAGGGACAGGGTTGTACTTC. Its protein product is CASSSTLGTGLYF.

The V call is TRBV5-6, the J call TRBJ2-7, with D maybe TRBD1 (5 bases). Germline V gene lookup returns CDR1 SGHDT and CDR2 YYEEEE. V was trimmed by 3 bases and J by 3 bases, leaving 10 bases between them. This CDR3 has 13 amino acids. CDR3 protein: CASSSGMGYEQYF. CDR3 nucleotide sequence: TGTGCCAGCAGCTCAGGGATGGGCTACGAGCAGTACTTC.

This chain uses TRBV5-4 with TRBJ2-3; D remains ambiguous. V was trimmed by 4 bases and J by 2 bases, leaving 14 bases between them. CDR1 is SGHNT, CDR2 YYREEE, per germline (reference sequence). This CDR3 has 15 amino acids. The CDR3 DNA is TGTGCCAGCAGCCAAGAGACGGTTCCCACAGATACGCAGTATTTT. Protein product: CASSQETVPTDTQYF.

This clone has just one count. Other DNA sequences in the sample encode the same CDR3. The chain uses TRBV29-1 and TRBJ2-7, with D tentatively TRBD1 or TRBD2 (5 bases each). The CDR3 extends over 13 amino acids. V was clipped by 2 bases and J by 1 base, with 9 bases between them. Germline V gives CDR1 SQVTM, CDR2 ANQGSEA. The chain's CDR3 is CSVEKGESYEQYF. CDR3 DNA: TGCAGCGTTGAAAAAGGGGAGTCCTACGAGCAGTACTTC.

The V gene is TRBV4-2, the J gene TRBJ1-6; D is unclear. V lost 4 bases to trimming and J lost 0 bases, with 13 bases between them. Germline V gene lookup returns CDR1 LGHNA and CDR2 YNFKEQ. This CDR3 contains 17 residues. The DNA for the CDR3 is TGTGCCAGCAGCCGTGACCGGGTCAGCTCCTATAATTCACCCCTCCACTTT. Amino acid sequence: CASSRDRVSSYNSPLHF.

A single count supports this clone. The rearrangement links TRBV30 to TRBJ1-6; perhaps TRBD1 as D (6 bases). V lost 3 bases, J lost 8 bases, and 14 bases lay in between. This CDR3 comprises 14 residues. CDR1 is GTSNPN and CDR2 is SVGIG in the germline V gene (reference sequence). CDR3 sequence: CAWSQGTSYSPLHF. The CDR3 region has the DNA TGTGCCTGGAGCCAGGGGACATCGTATTCACCCCTCCACTTT.

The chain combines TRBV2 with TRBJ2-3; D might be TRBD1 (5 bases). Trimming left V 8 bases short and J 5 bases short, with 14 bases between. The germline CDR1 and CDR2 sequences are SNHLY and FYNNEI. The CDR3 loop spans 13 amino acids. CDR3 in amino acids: CASLGARGDTQYF. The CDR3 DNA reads TGTGCCAGCTTAGGGGCAAGGGGAGATACGCAGTATTTT.

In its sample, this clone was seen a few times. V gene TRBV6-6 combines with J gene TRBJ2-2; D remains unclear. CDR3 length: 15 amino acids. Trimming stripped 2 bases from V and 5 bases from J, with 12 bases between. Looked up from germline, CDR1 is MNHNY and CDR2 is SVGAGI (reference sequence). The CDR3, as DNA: TGTGCCAGCAGTTACCTCAGGCTCGTTACCGGGGAGCTGTTTTTT. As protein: CASSYLRLVTGELFF.

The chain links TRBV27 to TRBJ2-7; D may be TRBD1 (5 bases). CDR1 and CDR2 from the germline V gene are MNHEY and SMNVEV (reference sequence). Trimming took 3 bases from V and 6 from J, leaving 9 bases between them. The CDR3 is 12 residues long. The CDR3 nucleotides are TGTGCCAGCAGTTTTCAGGGCGGCGAGCAGTACTTC. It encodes CASSFQGGEQYF.

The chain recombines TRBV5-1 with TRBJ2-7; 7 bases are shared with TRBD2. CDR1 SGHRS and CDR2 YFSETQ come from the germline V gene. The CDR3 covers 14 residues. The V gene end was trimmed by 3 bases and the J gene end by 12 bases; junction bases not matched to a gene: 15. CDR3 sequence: CASSSRTSQPRLYF. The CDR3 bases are TGCGCCAGCAGCTCCCGGACTAGTCAGCCGCGTTTGTACTTC.

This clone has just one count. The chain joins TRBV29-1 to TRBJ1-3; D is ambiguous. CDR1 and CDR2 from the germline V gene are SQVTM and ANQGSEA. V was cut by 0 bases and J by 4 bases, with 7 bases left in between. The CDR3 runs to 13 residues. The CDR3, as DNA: TGCAGCGTTGAAGATCTGGAGGGAAACACCATATATTTT. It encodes CSVEDLEGNTIYF. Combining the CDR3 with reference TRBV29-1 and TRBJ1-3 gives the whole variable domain SAVISQKPSRDICQRGTSLTIQCQVDSQVTMMFWYRQQPGQSLTLIATANQGSEATYESGFVIDKFPISRPNLTFSTLTVSNMSPEDSSIYLCSVEDLEGNTIYFGEGSWLTVV.

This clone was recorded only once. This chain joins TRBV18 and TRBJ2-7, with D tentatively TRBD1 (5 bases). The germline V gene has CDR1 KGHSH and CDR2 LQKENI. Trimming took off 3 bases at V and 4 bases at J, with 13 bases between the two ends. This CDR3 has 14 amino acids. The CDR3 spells CASSPGPGGYEQYF. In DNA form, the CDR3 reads TGTGCCAGCTCACCGGGGCCGGGCGGTTACGAGCAGTACTTC.

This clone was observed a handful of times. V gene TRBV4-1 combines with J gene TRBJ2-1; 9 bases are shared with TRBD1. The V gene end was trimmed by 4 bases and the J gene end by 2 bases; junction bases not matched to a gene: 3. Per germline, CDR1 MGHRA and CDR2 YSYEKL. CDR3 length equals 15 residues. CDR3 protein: CASSRGQGTYNEQFF. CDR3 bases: TGCGCCAGCAGCCGGGGACAGGGAACCTACAATGAGCAGTTCTTC.

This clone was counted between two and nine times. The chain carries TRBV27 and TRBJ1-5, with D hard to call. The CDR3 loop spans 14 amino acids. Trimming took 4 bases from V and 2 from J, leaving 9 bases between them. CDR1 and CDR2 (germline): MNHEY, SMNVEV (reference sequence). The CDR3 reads CASSSAVRNQPQHF. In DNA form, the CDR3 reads TGTGCCAGCAGTTCCGCGGTTCGCAATCAGCCCCAGCATTTT.

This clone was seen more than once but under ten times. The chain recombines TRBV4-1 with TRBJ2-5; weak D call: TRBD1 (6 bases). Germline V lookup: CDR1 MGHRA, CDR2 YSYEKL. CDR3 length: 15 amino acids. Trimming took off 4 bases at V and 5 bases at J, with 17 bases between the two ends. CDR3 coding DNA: TGCGCCAGCAGCCTATCCCACGCCCAGGGGGAGACCCAGTACTTC. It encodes CASSLSHAQGETQYF.

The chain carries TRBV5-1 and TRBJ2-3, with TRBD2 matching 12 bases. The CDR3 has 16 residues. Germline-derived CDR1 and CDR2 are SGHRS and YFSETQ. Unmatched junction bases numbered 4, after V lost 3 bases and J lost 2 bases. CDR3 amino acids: CASSSGLAGFTDTQYF. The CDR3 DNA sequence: TGCGCCAGCAGCTCCGGACTAGCGGGATTCACAGATACGCAGTATTTT.

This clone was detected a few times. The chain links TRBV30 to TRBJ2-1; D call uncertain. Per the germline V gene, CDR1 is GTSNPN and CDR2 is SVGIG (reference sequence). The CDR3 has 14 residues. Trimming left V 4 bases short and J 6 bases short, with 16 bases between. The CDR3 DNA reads TGTGCCTGGATCTCAAGCGTGGATATCAATGAGCAGTTCTTC. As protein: CAWISSVDINEQFF.